One and the same sample provided the 5 T cell receptor beta chains below, sequenced in a study of chemoradiotherapy in HPV16-positive cancers. This table comes from immunoSEQ multiplex PCR, and its TCRdb copy is limited to in-frame clones, with some not included. Of tens of thousands of clones in the sample, more than 75% were seen once. The sample in question was blood, obtained from a patient who underwent chemoradiotherapy. The origin of the receptors is a human donor with HPV-associated anogenital cancer.

The V call is TRBV7-2, the J call TRBJ2-1; 7 bases fit TRBD2. V lost 3 bases to trimming and J lost 2 bases; unmatched junction nucleotides: 4. CDR3 length equals 15 residues. From germline, CDR1 is SGHTA and CDR2 FQGNSA. This chain's CDR3 is CASSFSSGTYNEQFF. As DNA, the CDR3 is TGTGCCAGCAGCTTTTCCAGCGGGACCTACAATGAGCAGTTCTTC.

The J gene is TRBJ1-2, the V gene TRBV6-1; 7 nucleotides align to TRBD1. This CDR3 contains 14 residues. V trimming: 1 base; J trimming: 4 bases; junction bases outside the gene matches: 3. CDR1 is MNHNS and CDR2 is SASEGT in the germline V gene. For the CDR3, the DNA is TGTGCCAGCAGTGAAGAGGGGACAGTCTATGGCTACACCTTC. This encodes CASSEEGTVYGYTF.

This chain links TRBV5-1 with TRBJ1-2, with TRBD1 matching over 10 bases. The CDR3 totals 18 residues. Unmatched junction bases numbered 10, after V lost 0 bases and J lost 2 bases. The V gene's germline CDR1 is SGHRS and CDR2 YFSETQ. CDR3: CASSLAQTGGAGNYGYTF. As DNA, the CDR3 is TGCGCCAGCAGCTTGGCCCAGACAGGGGGCGCCGGGAACTATGGCTACACCTTC.

This clone was seen just once. V is TRBV2 and J is TRBJ1-5; 7 bases agree with TRBD1. The germline gives CDR1 SNHLY, CDR2 FYNNEI. J was trimmed by 5 bases and V by 6 bases; bases with no gene match: 1. CDR3 size: 12 residues. The CDR3 region has the DNA TGTGCCAGCAGGACAGGGTATCAGCCCCAGCATTTT. Its translation: CASRTGYQPQHF.

The CDR3, as DNA: TGTGCCTGGAGCCGGGGGTTGGACCTCAATCAGCCCCAGCATTTT. Protein product: CAWSRGLDLNQPQHF. The V call is TRBV30, the J call TRBJ1-5; the D gene is possibly TRBD1 (5 bases). V was pared by 3 bases and J by 3 bases, with 15 bases between. The CDR3 sequence is 15 residues long. From germline, CDR1 is GTSNPN and CDR2 SVGIG (reference sequence). The full variable domain, rest sourced from reference TRBV30 and TRBJ1-5, is SQTIHQWPATLVQPVGSPLSLECTVEGTSNPNLYWYRQAAGRGLQLLFYSVGIGQISSEVPQNLSASRPQDRQFILSSKKLLLSDSGFYLCAWSRGLDLNQPQHFGDGTRLSIL.